This T cell receptor (beta chain) stems from a study of CD8 T cells in ankylosing spondylitis. This CDR3 region has 12 residues. Looked up from germline, CDR1 is DFQATT and CDR2 is SNEGSKA (reference sequence). V was trimmed by 1 base and J by 6 bases, leaving 8 bases between them. This clonotype was observed many times. TCRdb passed the 5' RACE reads through MiXCR, listing each CDR3 protein once. The sample yields a few hundred thousand distinct CDR3 sequences, 20% to 25% seen once. Source material: blood, either unsorted or a sorted T cell fraction (not recorded which). The receptor comes from a female donor with ankylosing spondylitis or in good health (not recorded which). This sequence joins TRBV20-1 and TRBJ2-3; D unresolved. CDR3 in amino acids: CSARGVADTQYF. In nucleotides, the CDR3 is TGCAGTGCTAGAGGGGTTGCGGATACGCAGTATTTT.